The 21 T cell receptor beta chains below were found in one sample sequenced in a study of shared clonotypes between healthy human individuals. Clones were read by immunoSEQ multiplex PCR, and TCRdb kept only the in-frame ones, dropping some. The data hold some 470,000 clones, with over 60% observed a single time. The material sequenced was PBMCs. The receptors shown here come from a woman aged 40 to 49 in good health. Some clones in this sample may be carry-over from other donors' samples.

Note on this clone: This likely reflects a read error, since a far larger clone is one base away. The J gene is TRBJ1-1, the V gene TRBV18, with D possibly matching TRBD1 (6 bases). Trimming took 3 bases from V and 7 from J, leaving 12 bases between them. Germline V gene sequence: CDR1 KGHSH, CDR2 LQKENI. The CDR3 loop spans 13 amino acids. The CDR3 sequence: CASSPSRGVEAFF. In nucleotides, the CDR3 is TGTGCCAGCTCACCCTCCAGGGGAGTTGAAGCTTTCTTT.

The V and J genes are TRBV5-1 and TRBJ2-7; D remains ambiguous. Germline CDR1 SGHRS, CDR2 YFSETQ. This CDR3 spans 16 amino acids. V dropped 0 bases and J dropped 1 base, with 14 bases sitting between them. This CDR3 is CASSLDPSISSYEQYF. The CDR3 bases are TGCGCCAGCAGCTTGGACCCCTCCATCTCATCCTACGAGCAGTACTTC.

CDR3 nucleotides: TGTGCCAGCGCCACTAATGGTGGGTCAGGATACGAGCAGTACTTC. It encodes CASATNGGSGYEQYF. The chain has TRBV7-2 and TRBJ2-7; D not certain. There are 15 residues in the CDR3. V was pared by 8 bases and J by 4 bases, with 21 bases between. CDR1 is SGHTA and CDR2 is FQGNSA in the germline V gene. The full variable domain, completed using reference TRBV7-2 and TRBJ2-7, is GAGVSQSPSNKVTEKGKDVELRCDPISGHTALYWYRQSLGQGLEFLIYFQGNSAPDKSGLPSDRFSAERTGGSVSTLTIQRTQQEDSAVYLCASATNGGSGYEQYFGPGTRLTVT.

This clone was picked up many times. The V gene is TRBV7-9, the J gene TRBJ1-1; 7 bases fit TRBD1. From germline, CDR1 is SEHNR and CDR2 FQNEAQ (reference sequence). Losses at the gene ends were 2 bases for V and 6 bases for J; bases not matched to a gene: 3. This CDR3 has 13 residues. In DNA form, the CDR3 reads TGTGCCAGCAGCTTAACAGGGGAAGCTGAAGCTTTCTTT. Protein: CASSLTGEAEAFF.

The chain has TRBV6-4 and TRBJ2-1, with D perhaps TRBD2 (6 bases). This CDR3 spans 13 amino acids. V shed 0 bases and J shed 9 bases, with 9 bases lying between them. From germline, CDR1 is MRHNA and CDR2 SNTAGT. The CDR3 nucleotides are TGTGCCAGCAGTGACTCTTTAGCGGCTGAGCAGTTCTTC. Translation gives CASSDSLAAEQFF.

This chain links TRBV14 with TRBJ2-7, with D hard to call. The CDR3 has 14 amino acids. V lost 1 base and J 5 bases, leaving 12 bases between the germline ends. CDR1 is SGHDN, CDR2 FVKESK, per germline. Here the CDR3 DNA reads TGTGCCAGCAGCCAAGTTCAGCGATCGCACGAGCAGTACTTC. Translating it yields CASSQVQRSHEQYF. Together with reference TRBV14 and TRBJ2-7, the CDR3 gives the full variable domain: EAGVTQFPSHSVIEKGQTVTLRCDPISGHDNLYWYRRVMGKEIKFLLHFVKESKQDESGMPNNRFLAERTGGTYSTLKVQPAELEDSGVYFCASSQVQRSHEQYFGPGTRLTVT.

This chain joins TRBV5-1 and TRBJ2-7, with D possibly TRBD1 on 5 matching bases. The CDR3 runs 13 residues. V gave up 4 bases and J gave up 5 bases, with 13 bases separating them. Germline V gene sequence: CDR1 SGHRS, CDR2 YFSETQ. The CDR3 nucleotides are TGCGCCAGCAGCCGCCGACAGTTCGACGAGCAGTACTTC. This codes for CASSRRQFDEQYF. Together with reference TRBV5-1 and TRBJ2-7, the CDR3 gives the full variable domain: KAGVTQTPRYLIKTRGQQVTLSCSPISGHRSVSWYQQTPGQGLQFLFEYFSETQRNKGNFPGRFSGRQFSNSRSEMNVSTLELGDSALYLCASSRRQFDEQYFGPGTRLTVT.

The J gene is TRBJ2-1, the V gene TRBV7-3, with TRBD1 identical over 8 bases. Germline V gene sequence: CDR1 SGHTA, CDR2 FQGTGA. V lost 5 bases, J lost 2 bases, and 5 bases stayed unmatched. The CDR3 totals 15 residues. The CDR3 coding sequence is TGTGCCAGCAGCGCCCCAGGGGGCGCCTACAATGAGCAGTTCTTC. Translation gives CASSAPGGAYNEQFF.

The chain employs TRBV11-2 and TRBJ2-1; maybe TRBD1 (5 bases). Looked up from germline, CDR1 is SGHAT and CDR2 is FQNNGV. This CDR3 region has 15 residues. V was clipped by 4 bases and J by 4 bases, with 14 bases between them. The CDR3 bases are TGTGCCAGCAGCTCCACAGGATTAAATTACAATGAGCAGTTCTTC. This encodes CASSSTGLNYNEQFF.

The J gene is TRBJ2-7, the V gene TRBV5-1; 7 positions match TRBD1. Trimming cost V 4 bases and J 3 bases; bases outside gene matches: 10. This CDR3 comprises 15 residues. Germline V gene sequence: CDR1 SGHRS, CDR2 YFSETQ. This CDR3 is CASSPLRDSHYEQYF. In nucleotides, the CDR3 is TGCGCCAGCAGCCCCCTCCGGGACAGCCACTACGAGCAGTACTTC. Full variable domain (missing parts from reference TRBV5-1 and TRBJ2-7): KAGVTQTPRYLIKTRGQQVTLSCSPISGHRSVSWYQQTPGQGLQFLFEYFSETQRNKGNFPGRFSGRQFSNSRSEMNVSTLELGDSALYLCASSPLRDSHYEQYFGPGTRLTVT.

This chain links TRBV28 with TRBJ2-3, with D possibly TRBD1 on 5 matching bases. There are 13 residues in the CDR3. V was clipped by 10 bases and J by 4 bases, with 15 bases between them. From germline, CDR1 is MDHEN and CDR2 SYDVKM. CDR3 DNA: TGTGCCACCGACGACGGACAACCAGATACGCAGTATTTT. Translating gives CATDDGQPDTQYF.

This clone was observed once. The rearrangement links TRBV5-1 to TRBJ1-2; tentatively, D is TRBD1 (5 bases). V was pared by 4 bases and J by 5 bases, with 12 bases between. This CDR3 is 13 amino acids long. Germline V lookup: CDR1 SGHRS, CDR2 YFSETQ. The CDR3 spells CASSPMGGYGYTF. CDR3 DNA sequence: TGCGCCAGCAGCCCCATGGGGGGATATGGCTACACCTTC.

The chain couples TRBV7-2 to TRBJ1-5, with 8 bases aligning to TRBD1. CDR3 length: 13 amino acids. Germline assignment: CDR1 SGHTA and CDR2 FQGNSA. V shed 4 bases and J 6 bases; nucleotides not matched to a gene: 2. The CDR3 sequence: CASSSDRGQPQHF. In DNA form, the CDR3 reads TGTGCCAGCAGCTCCGACAGGGGTCAGCCCCAGCATTTT.

This rearrangement joins TRBV11-2 to TRBJ2-7, with a tentative D call TRBD1 (7 bases). The germline V gene has CDR1 SGHAT and CDR2 FQNNGV. This CDR3 is 17 amino acids long. Trimming shortened V by 0 bases and J by 3 bases, and 18 bases separated the two germline ends. CDR3 in amino acids: CASSLDAPTGRNYEQYF. The CDR3 DNA is TGTGCCAGCAGCTTAGATGCCCCGACAGGGAGGAACTACGAGCAGTACTTC.

The rearrangement links TRBV19 to TRBJ1-5, with D possibly TRBD1 on 5 matching bases. Germline V gene data show CDR1 as LNHDA and CDR2 as SQIVND (reference sequence). V lost 5 bases and J lost 9, with 14 bases in between. The CDR3 consists of 13 residues. The CDR3 nucleotides are TGTGCCAGTAGTGAGGGGACTCCCCGGCCCCAGCATTTT. This codes for CASSEGTPRPQHF.

This clone occurred many times. The chain has TRBV21-1 and TRBJ1-4; the D call TRBD1 from the table was never checked on the DNA. TRBV21-1 is reported as a pseudogene. The CDR3 length is 16 residues. CDR3 amino acids: CASSPRWAQGGEKLFF. CDR3 in DNA: TGTGCCAGCAGCCCCCGCTGGGCACAGGGCGGGGAAAAACTGTTTTTT.

This chain connects TRBV9 to TRBJ2-7; possibly TRBD2 for D (5 bases). Trimming cost V 2 bases and J 0 bases, with 9 bases left between them. The CDR3 covers 14 residues. Germline values: CDR1 SGDLS, CDR2 YYNGEE. CDR3 bases: TGTGCCAGCAGCGTTTCAGCGGCCTCCTACGAGCAGTACTTC. It yields the protein CASSVSAASYEQYF.

The gene calls are TRBV7-6 and TRBJ2-6; the D gene could be TRBD1 or TRBD2 (5 bases each). The CDR3 consists of 16 residues. V lost 5 bases and J 4 bases, leaving 15 bases between the germline ends. Germline values: CDR1 SGHVS, CDR2 FNYEAQ. CDR3 in amino acids: CASSPARGAGANVLTF. The CDR3 DNA is TGTGCCAGCAGCCCGGCCCGAGGGGCAGGGGCCAACGTCCTGACTTTC.

The chain recombines TRBV5-1 with TRBJ2-2; TRBD2 matches 7 bases. Germline CDR1 is SGHRS and CDR2 is YFSETQ. The V and J ends lost 0 bases and 10 bases, in that order; junction bases with no gene match: 3. The CDR3 totals 13 residues. CDR3 sequence (DNA): TGCGCCAGCAGCTTGGGCCGGGGGGTGGAGCTGTTTTTT. Its translation: CASSLGRGVELFF. The variable domain in full, completed from reference TRBV5-1 and TRBJ2-2, reads KAGVTQTPRYLIKTRGQQVTLSCSPISGHRSVSWYQQTPGQGLQFLFEYFSETQRNKGNFPGRFSGRQFSNSRSEMNVSTLELGDSALYLCASSLGRGVELFFGEGSRLTVL.

The chain is built from TRBV7-2 and TRBJ2-7; 9 nucleotides agree with TRBD2. The length of the CDR3 is 14 residues. The ends lost 7 bases at V and 6 bases at J; junction bases unmatched: 10. The germline CDR1 and CDR2 sequences are SGHTA and FQGNSA. The CDR3 DNA follows: TGTGCCAGCAAGGGCGGGAGGGCCATCCCCGAGCAGTACTTC. It yields the protein CASKGGRAIPEQYF.

This clone was recorded once. This rearrangement joins TRBV5-6 to TRBJ2-7, with 8 bases fitting TRBD2. Germline V gene sequence: CDR1 SGHDT, CDR2 YYEEEE. Trimming removed 2 bases from V and 2 bases from J; junction bases left unmatched: 3. The CDR3 is 14 residues long. The CDR3: CASSLAGLAYEQYF. DNA for the CDR3: TGTGCCAGCAGCTTAGCGGGACTAGCCTACGAGCAGTACTTC.